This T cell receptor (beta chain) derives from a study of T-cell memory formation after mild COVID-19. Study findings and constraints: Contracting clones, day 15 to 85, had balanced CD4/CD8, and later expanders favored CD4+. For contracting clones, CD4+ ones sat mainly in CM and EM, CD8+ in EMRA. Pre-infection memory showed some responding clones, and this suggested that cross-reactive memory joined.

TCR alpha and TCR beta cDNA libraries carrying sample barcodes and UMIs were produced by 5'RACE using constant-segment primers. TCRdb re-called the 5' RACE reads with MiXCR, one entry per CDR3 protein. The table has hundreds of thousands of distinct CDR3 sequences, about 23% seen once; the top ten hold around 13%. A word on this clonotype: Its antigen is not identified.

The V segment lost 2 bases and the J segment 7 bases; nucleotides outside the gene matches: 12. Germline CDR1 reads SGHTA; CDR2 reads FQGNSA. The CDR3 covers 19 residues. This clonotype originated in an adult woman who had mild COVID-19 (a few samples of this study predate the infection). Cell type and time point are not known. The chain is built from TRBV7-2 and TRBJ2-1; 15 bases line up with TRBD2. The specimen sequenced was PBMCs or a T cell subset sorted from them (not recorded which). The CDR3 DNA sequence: TGTGCCAGCAGCTTACACACCGGGACTAGCGGGAGGATCCCGAATGAGCAGTTCTTC. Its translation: CASSLHTGTSGRIPNEQFF. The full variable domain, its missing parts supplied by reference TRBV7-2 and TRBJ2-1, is GAGVSQSPSNKVTEKGKDVELRCDPISGHTALYWYRQSLGQGLEFLIYFQGNSAPDKSGLPSDRFSAERTGGSVSTLTIQRTQQEDSAVYLCASSLHTGTSGRIPNEQFFGPGTRLTVL.